Listed here are 14 T cell receptor beta chains from one sample, sequenced in a study of blood T cell repertoires in COVID-19. Measured with immunoSEQ multiplex PCR; TCRdb has only the in-frame clones, and not every one. The table lists roughly 200,000 clones, around 78% of them singletons, with approximately 3% in the top ten. Sequencing was done on a sample of peripheral blood. All receptors come from a woman of 80 years or more with active or convalescent COVID-19.

This chain joins TRBV24-1 and TRBJ2-7, with TRBD1 identical over 7 bases. Per germline, CDR1 KGHDR and CDR2 SFDVKD. Trimming cost V 5 bases and J 0 bases; bases outside gene matches: 9. This CDR3 spans 16 amino acids. The CDR3 protein is CATSAWKGAGSYEQYF. The CDR3 nucleotides read TGTGCCACCAGTGCTTGGAAGGGGGCGGGCTCCTACGAGCAGTACTTC.

This chain connects TRBV27 to TRBJ2-1, with 7 bases identical to TRBD2. The CDR3 spans 15 residues. J lost 5 bases, V lost 5 bases, and 9 bases had no gene match. The germline V gene has CDR1 MNHEY and CDR2 SMNVEV (reference sequence). CDR3 protein: CASSKSGLSNNEQFF. For the CDR3, the DNA is TGTGCCAGCAGTAAATCGGGACTATCGAACAATGAGCAGTTCTTC.

This sequence joins TRBV3-1 (or the pseudogene TRBV3-2) and TRBJ1-2; 12 bases fit TRBD1. V was clipped by 5 bases and J by 7 bases; unmatched bases: 5. CDR1 is LGHDT, CDR2 YNNKEL, per germline (reference sequence). This CDR3 has 14 amino acids. In nucleotides, the CDR3 is TGTGCCAGCAGCTTGGGACAGGGGGCTGGTGGCTACACCTTC. This gives the protein CASSLGQGAGGYTF.

This clone appeared once. V is TRBV21-1 and J is TRBJ1-1. TRBV21-1 is tagged as a pseudogene. The CDR3 is 14 residues long. The CDR3 DNA reads as TGTGCCAGCAGCAAAAGAGGTTTGAACACTGAAGCTTTCTTT. This sequence encodes CASSKRGLNTEAFF.

The chain links TRBV12-3 or TRBV12-4 to TRBJ1-1, with a possible D match to TRBD1 (5 bases). The CDR3 covers 13 residues. V lost 8 bases, J lost 0 bases, and 10 bases lay in between. The CDR3 coding sequence is TGTGCCAGCCGGGGACTGATGAACACTGAAGCTTTCTTT. Its translation: CASRGLMNTEAFF.

The chain uses TRBV21-1 and TRBJ1-1; TRBD1, as called in the table, went unchecked against the DNA. TRBV21-1 is termed a pseudogene. The CDR3 extends over 13 amino acids. CDR3 loop: CASSKRDITEAFF. The DNA of the CDR3 is TGTGCCAGCAGCAAAAGGGACATCACTGAAGCTTTCTTT.

Here the CDR3 DNA reads TGTGCCAGCAGCCCCTTACAGGGTGGAACGGAGACCCAGTACTTC. Translating it yields CASSPLQGGTETQYF. V and J are TRBV7-6 and TRBJ2-5; weak D call: TRBD1 (6 bases). V gave up 5 bases and J gave up 5 bases, with 18 bases separating them. The germline CDR1 and CDR2 sequences are SGHVS and FNYEAQ. The CDR3 length is 15 residues.

The genes are TRBV9 and TRBJ1-4; 10 positions agree with TRBD1. CDR1 is SGDLS and CDR2 is YYNGEE in the germline V gene. V was clipped by 1 base and J by 8 bases; unmatched bases: 11. This CDR3 spans 17 amino acids. DNA for the CDR3: TGTGCCAGCAGCGTACCCCAGGGACAGGGGTTCGAGGAAAAACTGTTTTTT. Protein: CASSVPQGQGFEEKLFF. The variable domain in full, completed from reference TRBV9 and TRBJ1-4, reads DSGVTQTPKHLITATGQRVTLRCSPRSGDLSVYWYQQSLDQGLQFLIQYYNGEERAKGNILERFSAQQFPDLHSELNLSSLELGDSALYFCASSVPQGQGFEEKLFFGSGTQLSVL.

This clone was detected only a few times. The chain uses TRBV5-4 and TRBJ1-6; 9 bases align to TRBD1. CDR1 is SGHNT and CDR2 is YYREEE in the germline V gene (reference sequence). J lost 7 bases, V lost 3 bases, and 5 bases had no gene match. The CDR3 covers 15 residues. CDR3 region: CASSSRGQGNSPLHF. CDR3 nucleotides: TGTGCCAGCAGCTCTAGGGGACAGGGCAATTCACCCCTCCACTTT.

This clone was recorded a few times. This chain links TRBV4-1 with TRBJ2-1; 7 positions agree with TRBD1. The J segment lost 3 bases and the V segment lost 0 bases, leaving 11 bases of the junction unmatched. Germline V lookup: CDR1 MGHRA, CDR2 YSYEKL. This CDR3 is 18 amino acids long. The CDR3, as DNA: TGCGCCAGCAGCCAAGATGTCCGCCCTGGACAGGACTACAATGAGCAGTTCTTC. Protein: CASSQDVRPGQDYNEQFF.

The rearrangement uses TRBV6-5 and TRBJ1-5; 7 positions match TRBD1. The CDR3 loop spans 15 amino acids. Trimming at V came to 4 bases and at J to 6 bases, leaving 9 bases not matched to a gene. The germline V gene encodes CDR1 MNHEY and CDR2 SVGAGI. The CDR3 loop reads CASSSIQGGRQPQHF. The DNA of the CDR3 is TGTGCCAGCAGTTCCATTCAGGGGGGCCGTCAGCCCCAGCATTTT.

This sequence joins TRBV18 and TRBJ2-2; D might be TRBD2 (7 bases). V was cut by 6 bases and J by 1 base, with 18 bases left in between. The CDR3 is 17 residues long. From germline, CDR1 is KGHSH and CDR2 LQKENI. CDR3 DNA sequence: TGTGCCAGCTCGGACGTCATCGGGGGGCAGAACACCGGGGAGCTGTTTTTT. Amino acids: CASSDVIGGQNTGELFF. The full variable domain, rest sourced from reference TRBV18 and TRBJ2-2, is NAGVMQNPRHLVRRRGQEARLRCSPMKGHSHVYWYRQLPEEGLKFMVYLQKENIIDESGMPKERFSAEFPKEGPSILRIQQVVRGDSAAYFCASSDVIGGQNTGELFFGEGSRLTVL.

This clone was counted a single time. The V call is TRBV28, the J call TRBJ2-7; 8 nucleotides align to TRBD1. Trimming took 5 bases from V and 3 from J; bases not matched to a gene: 9. The CDR3 spans 15 residues. The germline V gene has CDR1 MDHEN and CDR2 SYDVKM. The CDR3 DNA reads TGTGCCAGCAGTACCTCCGGGACAGGTATCTACGAGCAGTACTTC. Amino acid sequence: CASSTSGTGIYEQYF.

The CDR3 sequence is CASSQERRLLAGYQETQYF. The CDR3 DNA is TGTGCCAGCAGCCAAGAACGGAGATTACTAGCGGGGTACCAAGAGACCCAGTACTTC. The chain has TRBV3-1 (or the pseudogene TRBV3-2) and TRBJ2-5; 10 positions agree with TRBD2. The CDR3 runs 19 residues. CDR1 and CDR2 from the germline V gene are LGHDT and YNNKEL (reference sequence). V lost 0 bases and J lost 0; bases outside the gene matches: 10.